Each of the 18 T cell receptor beta chains below was sequenced from the same sample in a study of blood T cell repertoires in COVID-19. Using immunoSEQ multiplex PCR, the repertoire was profiled, and TCRdb retains in-frame clones only, with some absent. This table has about 280,000 clones, less than 90% appearing once. Source material: peripheral blood. The origin of the receptors is an older woman with COVID-19, enrolled during active disease.

The V gene is TRBV9, the J gene TRBJ2-5; possible D gene TRBD1, 6 bases. The germline V gene has CDR1 SGDLS and CDR2 YYNGEE. The CDR3 is 14 residues long. The germline V and J ends were trimmed by 0 bases and 5 bases, with 11 bases remaining between them. CDR3 region: CASSVDGGLETQYF. CDR3 nucleotides: TGTGCCAGCAGCGTAGATGGGGGCTTGGAGACCCAGTACTTC. The full variable domain, in which reference TRBV9 and TRBJ2-5 provide the parts outside the CDR3, is DSGVTQTPKHLITATGQRVTLRCSPRSGDLSVYWYQQSLDQGLQFLIQYYNGEERAKGNILERFSAQQFPDLHSELNLSSLELGDSALYFCASSVDGGLETQYFGPGTRLLVL.

The V call is TRBV9, the J call TRBJ1-4, with unresolved D. This CDR3 has 15 residues. Germline values: CDR1 SGDLS, CDR2 YYNGEE. V shed 0 bases and J shed 5 bases, with 11 bases lying between them. The CDR3 nucleotides are TGTGCCAGCAGCGTAGGGTACGTTGAGAATGAAAAACTGTTTTTT. This codes for CASSVGYVENEKLFF.

The chain is built from TRBV2 and TRBJ2-1; 9 nucleotides line up with TRBD2. The CDR3 is 15 amino acids. Per germline, CDR1 SNHLY and CDR2 FYNNEI. With V trimmed by 6 bases and J by 7 bases, 10 bases remained unmatched. CDR3 region: CASSLGLAPGNEQFF. The CDR3 DNA is TGTGCCAGCAGCCTTGGACTAGCGCCGGGGAATGAGCAGTTCTTC.

The rearrangement joins TRBV11-2 to TRBJ2-1, with D tentatively TRBD2 (7 bases). Looked up from germline, CDR1 is SGHAT and CDR2 is FQNNGV. The V gene lost 0 bases and the J gene lost 3 bases, with 18 bases spanning the gap. The CDR3 spans 18 residues. The CDR3 nucleotides read TGTGCCAGCAGCTTAGAGGGGGAGGGGGATCCGTTCTACAATGAGCAGTTCTTC. The encoded protein is CASSLEGEGDPFYNEQFF.

The V call is TRBV6-5, the J call TRBJ2-3, with TRBD2 matching over 8 bases. The CDR3 is made up of 15 amino acids. V shed 2 bases and J 8 bases; nucleotides not matched to a gene: 9. Germline lookup yields CDR1 MNHEY and CDR2 SVGAGI. The CDR3 is CASSYDRGGRGTQYF. CDR3 in DNA: TGTGCCAGCAGTTACGACCGGGGGGGCCGGGGTACGCAGTATTTT.

The CDR3 bases are TGTGCCAGCAGCGTATCCCCCCCGGGACTAGCGGGGGGCTCCTACAATGAGCAGTTCTTC. Its translation: CASSVSPPGLAGGSYNEQFF. The chain carries TRBV9 and TRBJ2-1, with 15 nucleotides matching TRBD2. Germline assignment: CDR1 SGDLS and CDR2 YYNGEE. With V trimmed by 1 base and J by 0 bases, 8 bases remained unmatched. This CDR3 is built from 20 residues.

The chain links TRBV27 to TRBJ2-5, with 7 bases fitting TRBD1. The CDR3 sequence is 14 residues long. Looked up from germline, CDR1 is MNHEY and CDR2 is SMNVEV (reference sequence). Trimming at V came to 8 bases and at J to 5 bases, leaving 11 bases not matched to a gene. CDR3 coding DNA: TGTGCCAGCGCGCTCCAGGGGGTCGGCGAGACCCAGTACTTC. This sequence encodes CASALQGVGETQYF.

The chain joins TRBV5-4 to TRBJ1-6; possible D gene TRBD1, 6 bases. The germline V and J ends were trimmed by 0 bases and 7 bases, with 20 bases remaining between them. The germline CDR1 and CDR2 sequences are SGHNT and YYREEE (reference sequence). The CDR3 contains 18 residues. CDR3 sequence reads: CASSLGLVGQGRNSPLHF. DNA of the CDR3: TGTGCCAGCAGCTTGGGTTTGGTGGGGCAGGGGCGAAATTCACCCCTCCACTTT.

V gene TRBV5-1 combines with J gene TRBJ1-5; D unclear. CDR3 length: 15 residues. Germline CDR1 and CDR2: SGHRS and YFSETQ. V lost 5 bases and J lost 0, with 12 bases in between. CDR3 in amino acids: CASSPGEFSNQPQHF. The CDR3 region has the DNA TGCGCCAGCAGTCCCGGGGAGTTTAGCAATCAGCCCCAGCATTTT.

V is TRBV11-2 and J is TRBJ2-7; D may be TRBD1 (6 bases). Germline CDR1 reads SGHAT; CDR2 reads FQNNGV. The CDR3 consists of 13 residues. The V and J ends lost 3 bases and 0 bases respectively, with 6 bases between them. CDR3 sequence: CASSLGASYEQYF. The CDR3 DNA follows: TGTGCCAGCAGCTTGGGGGCCTCCTACGAGCAGTACTTC.

The V and J genes are TRBV6-2 or TRBV6-3 and TRBJ1-5, with D tentatively TRBD1 (5 bases). The CDR3 covers 13 residues. Germline V gene data show CDR1 as MNHEY and CDR2 as SVGEGT. The ends were cut back, 4 bases at V and 6 bases at J, with 10 bases in the middle. For the CDR3, the DNA is TGTGCCAGCAGTTGGGGCCAGGGTCAGCCCCAGCATTTT. Amino acids: CASSWGQGQPQHF.

V usage is TRBV18 and J usage is TRBJ2-7; 12 bases are a match to TRBD1. CDR1 is KGHSH, CDR2 LQKENI, per germline. V shed 3 bases and J 3 bases; nucleotides not matched to a gene: 3. There are 15 residues in the CDR3. The CDR3 is CASSPRDRGLYEQYF. The CDR3 DNA is TGTGCCAGCTCACCGCGGGACAGGGGGCTCTACGAGCAGTACTTC.

This chain uses TRBV7-8 with TRBJ2-2; 8 bases are a match to TRBD1. The CDR3 is made up of 15 amino acids. CDR1 and CDR2 from the germline V gene are SGHVS and FQNEAQ. Germline trimming cut 5 bases from V and 0 bases from J; bases unmatched to any gene: 2. The CDR3 here is CASSVRGPNTGELFF. In DNA, the CDR3 is TGTGCCAGCAGCGTCAGGGGGCCGAACACCGGGGAGCTGTTTTTT.

This chain connects TRBV5-8 to TRBJ1-2; 7 nucleotides align to TRBD1. The CDR3 runs 14 residues. CDR1 and CDR2 from the germline V gene are SGHTS and YDEGEE. V trimming: 4 bases; J trimming: 3 bases; junction bases outside the gene matches: 6. CDR3: CASSPGGNYYGYTF. CDR3 coding DNA: TGTGCCAGCAGCCCAGGGGGTAATTACTATGGCTACACCTTC.

The chain joins TRBV3-1 (or the pseudogene TRBV3-2) to TRBJ2-3; 7 bases line up with TRBD1. CDR1 and CDR2 (germline): LGHDT, YNNKEL (reference sequence). The CDR3 sequence is 15 residues long. V trimming: 3 bases; J trimming: 2 bases; junction bases outside the gene matches: 5. Here the CDR3 DNA reads TGTGCCAGCAGCCAGCGGACAGGCCCCACAGATACGCAGTATTTT. Translation: CASSQRTGPTDTQYF.

Turning to this clone: Within the sample, other DNA sequences also encode this same CDR3. The chain is built from TRBV3-1 (or the pseudogene TRBV3-2) and TRBJ1-3; possible D gene TRBD1, 6 bases. The CDR3 is 12 amino acids. Trimming took 2 bases from V and 7 from J, leaving 6 bases between them. Germline loops: CDR1 LGHDT, CDR2 YNNKEL (reference sequence). Written as DNA, the CDR3 is TGTGCCAGCAGCCAAACAGGGAACACCATATATTTT. Protein: CASSQTGNTIYF.

The CDR3 spells CATSDPGTGGSGNTIYF. The CDR3 DNA is TGTGCCACCAGTGATCCGGGGACAGGGGGCTCTGGAAACACCATATATTTT. V is TRBV24-1 and J is TRBJ1-3; 11 bases fit TRBD1. The V segment lost 3 bases and the J segment 0 bases; nucleotides outside the gene matches: 3. The germline CDR1 and CDR2 sequences are KGHDR and SFDVKD. The CDR3 is 17 residues long.

The table lists this clone with a count of one. The gene calls are TRBV30 and TRBJ1-6; tentatively, D is TRBD1 (5 bases). This CDR3 has 15 amino acids. Germline CDR1 GTSNPN, CDR2 SVGIG (reference sequence). Between the trimmed V and J ends, which lost 5 bases and 8 bases, there was a span of 19 bases. CDR3: CAWDPLGGTHSPLHF. The CDR3 DNA reads TGTGCCTGGGACCCCCTCGGGGGAACGCATTCACCCCTCCACTTT.